Presented here are 26 T cell receptor beta chains from one specimen sequenced in a study of vaccination and CD4 T cells after COVID-19. Via MiXCR, TCRdb re-called the PCR reads, giving one row per CDR3 protein. This sample has 20,000 to 25,000 distinct CDR3 sequences; 50% to 60% occur once, and the top ten carry about 0.89%. Specimen: CD4+ T cells from blood, collected before SARS-CoV-2 vaccination. The receptor source for this set is a human donor who had recovered from COVID-19.

This clonotype was observed a handful of times. The chain uses TRBV20-1 and TRBJ1-1, with D uncertain. Trimming stripped 1 base from V and 0 bases from J, with 18 bases between. The length of the CDR3 is 17 residues. CDR1 DFQATT and CDR2 SNEGSKA come from the germline V gene (reference sequence). CDR3 sequence: CSARALLVSDVNTEAFF. CDR3 coding DNA: TGCAGTGCTAGAGCCCTTTTGGTTTCGGACGTGAACACTGAAGCTTTCTTT.

This sequence joins TRBV5-1 and TRBJ1-1; 9 positions agree with TRBD1. CDR3 length: 14 amino acids. The germline CDR1 and CDR2 sequences are SGHRS and YFSETQ. V shed 5 bases and J 10 bases; nucleotides not matched to a gene: 12. DNA of the CDR3: TGCGCCAGCAGATTCCCGGGACAGGGAATGAGAGCTTTCTTT. It translates to CASRFPGQGMRAFF.

The chain joins TRBV20-1 to TRBJ2-5; D gene unclear. Germline-derived CDR1 and CDR2 are DFQATT and SNEGSKA (reference sequence). The CDR3 runs 14 residues. The V end was cut by 0 bases, the J end by 5 bases, with 13 bases between. Written as DNA, the CDR3 is TGCAGTGCTAGAGATTGGAATAGCCCCGAGACCCAGTACTTC. It translates to CSARDWNSPETQYF.

J is TRBJ1-6 and V is TRBV28; D may be TRBD1 (6 bases). Germline CDR1 MDHEN, CDR2 SYDVKM. The V end was cut by 3 bases, the J end by 6 bases, with 15 bases between. The CDR3 totals 16 residues. CDR3 sequence (DNA): TGTGCCAGCAGTTTCCGAGAGACAGGATTTAATTCACCCCTCCACTTT. Amino acids: CASSFRETGFNSPLHF.

This clonotype was counted only a few times. The chain recombines TRBV19 with TRBJ1-2, with D unclear. This CDR3 region has 15 residues. Germline CDR1 and CDR2: LNHDA and SQIVND (reference sequence). V was clipped by 1 base and J by 7 bases, with 16 bases between them. As DNA, the CDR3 is TGTGCCAGTAGTATAGGAGGAAGGACCAGTAGTGGCTACACCTTC. Protein sequence: CASSIGGRTSSGYTF.

V gene TRBV10-1 combines with J gene TRBJ2-7; D is possibly TRBD2 (6 bases). The CDR3 runs 12 residues. The ends were cut back, 5 bases at V and 5 bases at J, with 10 bases in the middle. Germline-derived CDR1 and CDR2 are WNHNN and SYGVQD (reference sequence). In DNA, the CDR3 is TGCGCCAGCAGTTTCTCGGGGGACGAGCAGTACTTC. Amino acids: CASSFSGDEQYF.

The chain couples TRBV6-1 to TRBJ2-1, with D hard to call. CDR3 length equals 12 residues. Germline-derived CDR1 and CDR2 are MNHNS and SASEGT. Trimming took off 4 bases at V and 8 bases at J, with 9 bases between the two ends. CDR3 sequence: CASSVPGYEQFF. The CDR3 nucleotides read TGTGCCAGCAGTGTCCCCGGCTATGAGCAGTTCTTC.

This clonotype was counted a single time. The chain joins TRBV4-2 to TRBJ2-5; tentatively, D is TRBD1 (6 bases). Germline CDR1 is LGHNA and CDR2 is YNFKEQ. CDR3 length: 16 residues. Trimming took off 0 bases at V and 4 bases at J, with 15 bases between the two ends. CDR3 sequence reads: CASSQEGTRVAETQYF. The CDR3 DNA follows: TGTGCCAGCAGCCAAGAAGGGACAAGGGTTGCAGAGACCCAGTACTTC.

This chain connects TRBV24-1 to TRBJ2-2; 8 bases map to TRBD2. The CDR3 spans 15 residues. The germline gives CDR1 KGHDR, CDR2 SFDVKD. V lost 6 bases and J lost 6; bases outside the gene matches: 8. The CDR3 sequence is CATSISGIRAGELFF. The CDR3 nucleotides are TGTGCCACCAGTATTAGCGGGATCAGGGCCGGGGAGCTGTTTTTT.

This clonotype was observed a few times. The V gene is TRBV28, the J gene TRBJ2-7; D ambiguous. The germline V gene encodes CDR1 MDHEN and CDR2 SYDVKM. There are 11 residues in the CDR3. V was pared by 10 bases and J by 2 bases, with 9 bases between. DNA for the CDR3: TGTGCCACTTTTGGGGCCTACGAGCAGTACTTC. Translating gives CATFGAYEQYF.

The chain is built from TRBV7-2 and TRBJ2-5, with 9 bases identical to TRBD2. Trimming cost V 5 bases and J 5 bases; bases outside gene matches: 18. Germline V gives CDR1 SGHTA, CDR2 FQGNSA. The CDR3 covers 18 residues. The CDR3 here is CASSRLISAGGPGETQYF. Here the CDR3 DNA reads TGTGCCAGCAGCCGACTTATTTCTGCGGGAGGGCCGGGGGAGACCCAGTACTTC. Filled out from reference TRBV7-2 and TRBJ2-5, the complete variable domain reads GAGVSQSPSNKVTEKGKDVELRCDPISGHTALYWYRQSLGQGLEFLIYFQGNSAPDKSGLPSDRFSAERTGGSVSTLTIQRTQQEDSAVYLCASSRLISAGGPGETQYFGPGTRLLVL.

The chain joins TRBV20-1 to TRBJ2-2; 9 bases align to TRBD2. Germline-derived CDR1 and CDR2 are DFQATT and SNEGSKA (reference sequence). The J segment lost 5 bases and the V segment lost 0 bases, leaving 4 bases of the junction unmatched. The CDR3 consists of 15 residues. Written as DNA, the CDR3 is TGCAGTGCTAGAGATCAAGCGGGAGGAACCGGGGAGCTGTTTTTT. Encoded protein: CSARDQAGGTGELFF.

The rearrangement uses TRBV2 and TRBJ1-1; D is ambiguous. The CDR3 is made up of 13 amino acids. Germline V CDR1 and CDR2: SNHLY, FYNNEI. Trimming stripped 7 bases from V and 1 base from J, with 10 bases between. The CDR3 reads CASIRQPNTEAFF. CDR3 DNA sequence: TGTGCCAGCATACGGCAGCCGAACACTGAAGCTTTCTTT.

V usage is TRBV6-1 and J usage is TRBJ2-7; 7 positions agree with TRBD1. CDR3 size: 15 residues. Germline loops: CDR1 MNHNS, CDR2 SASEGT. J lost 1 base, V lost 5 bases, and 8 bases had no gene match. CDR3 residues: CASSLDRVGSYEQYF. For the CDR3, the DNA is TGTGCCAGCAGTCTCGACAGGGTTGGTTCCTACGAGCAGTACTTC.

J is TRBJ2-7 and V is TRBV20-1; TRBD1 or TRBD2 may be the D gene (6 bases each). Germline V gene data show CDR1 as DFQATT and CDR2 as SNEGSKA (reference sequence). Deletions cut 0 bases from V and 7 bases from J, with 16 bases between. This CDR3 has 14 residues. CDR3 DNA sequence: TGCAGTGCTAGAGATTGGGGGGCACCGCGGGAGCAGTACTTC. It encodes CSARDWGAPREQYF.

The V gene is TRBV4-1, the J gene TRBJ2-1; 8 nucleotides match TRBD1. This CDR3 comprises 16 residues. V was clipped by 2 bases and J by 7 bases; unmatched bases: 10. CDR1 and CDR2 from the germline V gene are MGHRA and YSYEKL. The CDR3 sequence is CASSQPDRAVVNEQFF. Written as DNA, the CDR3 is TGCGCCAGCAGCCAACCGGACAGGGCGGTTGTGAATGAGCAGTTCTTC.

The chain joins TRBV2 to TRBJ2-1; 9 nucleotides match TRBD2. CDR1 and CDR2 from the germline V gene are SNHLY and FYNNEI. The CDR3 is 14 amino acids. J gave up 1 base and V 11 bases, and 6 bases lay outside the gene matches. The CDR3 nucleotides are TGTGCCGGTAGCGGGAGTGGTTCCTACAATGAGCAGTTCTTC. Translated, it gives CAGSGSGSYNEQFF.

This clonotype has just one count. V is TRBV7-2 and J is TRBJ2-7, with 14 bases fitting TRBD2. J was trimmed by 3 bases and V by 5 bases; bases with no gene match: 3. Germline CDR1 reads SGHTA; CDR2 reads FQGNSA. This CDR3 spans 15 amino acids. The CDR3 protein is CASSPGLAGDYEQYF. CDR3 bases: TGTGCCAGCAGCCCGGGACTAGCGGGAGACTACGAGCAGTACTTC.

Only a few counts were recorded for this clonotype. The chain is built from TRBV7-9 and TRBJ1-1, with no clear D. Trimming removed 0 bases at V and 2 bases at J, with 7 bases between. The CDR3 runs 14 residues. The germline CDR1 and CDR2 sequences are SEHNR and FQNEAQ (reference sequence). The CDR3 spells CASSLALINTEAFF. Here the CDR3 DNA reads TGTGCCAGCAGCTTAGCGCTAATCAACACTGAAGCTTTCTTT. The full variable domain, in which reference TRBV7-9 and TRBJ1-1 provide the parts outside the CDR3, is DTGVSQNPRHKITKRGQNVTFRCDPISEHNRLYWYRQTLGQGPEFLTYFQNEAQLEKSRLLSDRFSAERPKGSFSTLEIQRTEQGDSAMYLCASSLALINTEAFFGQGTRLTVV.

The chain employs TRBV20-1 and TRBJ2-3; the match to TRBD2 covers 10 bases. V gave up 0 bases and J gave up 6 bases; unmatched junction bases: 9. Germline V gives CDR1 DFQATT, CDR2 SNEGSKA (reference sequence). This CDR3 contains 16 residues. CDR3 residues: CSARDLASGRSDTQYF. The CDR3 region has the DNA TGCAGTGCTAGAGATCTCGCTAGCGGGAGAAGTGATACGCAGTATTTT.

J is TRBJ2-7 and V is TRBV29-1; D is possibly TRBD2 (6 bases). The CDR3 consists of 14 residues. The V end was cut by 4 bases, the J end by 3 bases, with 16 bases between. Germline V gene data show CDR1 as SQVTM and CDR2 as ANQGSEA. CDR3 sequence (DNA): TGCAGCGTTGTTCTCCCGAACGGGGGCTACGAGCAGTACTTC. Translation gives CSVVLPNGGYEQYF.

The chain is built from TRBV27 and TRBJ2-5, with TRBD2 matching over 12 bases. Germline trimming cut 6 bases from V and 7 bases from J; bases unmatched to any gene: 9. Germline values: CDR1 MNHEY, CDR2 SMNVEV (reference sequence). The CDR3 is made up of 15 amino acids. The CDR3 DNA reads as TGTGCCAGCAGCTCACTAGCGGGAGGCCGAGGGACCCAGTACTTC. Its translation is CASSSLAGGRGTQYF.

The rearrangement joins TRBV6-2 or TRBV6-3 to TRBJ2-7; 8 nucleotides line up with TRBD1. CDR1 and CDR2 from the germline V gene are MNHEY and SVGEGT. V lost 0 bases, J lost 4 bases, and 17 bases stayed unmatched. The CDR3 totals 19 residues. Here the CDR3 reads CASSYSQGRGLVTKYEQYF. CDR3 in DNA: TGTGCCAGCAGTTACTCCCAGGGCAGGGGGCTGGTTACAAAATACGAGCAGTACTTC.

This chain connects TRBV7-9 to TRBJ2-4, with 10 bases aligning to TRBD2. Germline trimming cut 4 bases from V and 9 bases from J; bases unmatched to any gene: 18. Germline V gene sequence: CDR1 SEHNR, CDR2 FQNEAQ (reference sequence). This CDR3 contains 18 residues. The CDR3 loop is CASSSAPPGLATRGIQYF. DNA of the CDR3: TGTGCCAGCAGCTCCGCACCTCCGGGACTAGCGACCAGGGGCATTCAGTACTTC.

The chain links TRBV5-6 to TRBJ2-5; 7 bases fit TRBD2. V was clipped by 2 bases and J by 1 base; unmatched bases: 2. CDR1 and CDR2 from the germline V gene are SGHDT and YYEEEE. The length of the CDR3 is 14 residues. The CDR3 DNA sequence: TGTGCCAGCAGCTTCTGGACTAGCCAAGAGACCCAGTACTTC. Translation: CASSFWTSQETQYF.

The chain couples TRBV6-1 to TRBJ1-2; the match to TRBD1 covers 7 bases. CDR3 size: 13 residues. Germline lookup yields CDR1 MNHNS and CDR2 SASEGT. Trimming removed 6 bases from V and 4 bases from J; junction bases left unmatched: 5. CDR3 sequence reads: CASRLGGSYGYTF. CDR3 DNA sequence: TGTGCCAGCAGACTAGGGGGCAGCTATGGCTACACCTTC.